The 25 T cell receptor beta chains reported below all come from one sample, sequenced in a study of shared clonotypes between healthy human individuals. Profiling relied on immunoSEQ multiplex PCR, and the TCRdb table lists in-frame clones only, not all of them. The sample includes 750,000 to 1,000,000 clones, almost 95% of them seen just once. Terminally differentiated effector memory CD45RA+ cells were excluded by CCR7 positive selection of CD45RO-negative cells. Sequenced material: naive CD8+ T cells sorted from blood. The receptors shown here come from a man aged 25-40 years in good health.

The chain uses TRBV19 and TRBJ2-1, with D perhaps TRBD1 (6 bases). Germline V lookup: CDR1 LNHDA, CDR2 SQIVND (reference sequence). CDR3 length: 13 amino acids. The germline V and J ends were trimmed by 10 bases and 4 bases, with 14 bases remaining between them. The CDR3 nucleotides are TGTGCCACACACAAACAGGGTTACAATGAGCAGTTCTTC. Translation gives CATHKQGYNEQFF.

The chain links TRBV7-9 to TRBJ2-2, with D uncertain. Per germline, CDR1 SEHNR and CDR2 FQNEAQ (reference sequence). The CDR3 spans 14 residues. Trimming pared 4 bases from V and 1 base from J, leaving 7 bases between. CDR3 DNA sequence: TGTGCCAGCAGCTCATACGTGAACACCGGGGAGCTGTTTTTT. It codes for CASSSYVNTGELFF.

V usage is TRBV7-9 and J usage is TRBJ2-7, with D possibly TRBD2 on 7 matching bases. V was cut by 5 bases and J by 7 bases, with 18 bases left in between. The germline gives CDR1 SEHNR, CDR2 FQNEAQ (reference sequence). The CDR3 extends over 14 amino acids. CDR3 nucleotides: TGTGCCAGCAGCCAAGGGGGGGGTGGGCGTGAGCAGTACTTC. As protein: CASSQGGGGREQYF.

J is TRBJ2-5 and V is TRBV5-4, with 9 bases identical to TRBD1. Germline CDR1 is SGHNT and CDR2 is YYREEE (reference sequence). This CDR3 is 15 amino acids long. Losses at the gene ends were 3 bases for V and 5 bases for J; bases not matched to a gene: 8. CDR3 coding DNA: TGTGCCAGCAGCTCAACAGGGGGCGCCGGGGAGACCCAGTACTTC. This sequence encodes CASSSTGGAGETQYF.

The rearrangement joins TRBV7-3 to TRBJ2-2; 11 bases line up with TRBD2. The V and J ends lost 5 bases and 3 bases, in that order; junction bases with no gene match: 8. This CDR3 contains 17 residues. Germline CDR1 and CDR2: SGHTA and FQGTGA. The chain's CDR3 is CASSPGTSGDHTGELFF. DNA of the CDR3: TGTGCCAGCAGCCCGGGGACTAGCGGAGATCACACCGGGGAGCTGTTTTTT.

This clone was seen once. This chain connects TRBV7-9 to TRBJ2-3; TRBD1 might be the D (7 bases). The CDR3 has 17 amino acids. Germline loops: CDR1 SEHNR, CDR2 FQNEAQ (reference sequence). V was cut by 5 bases and J by 0 bases, with 18 bases left in between. The DNA for the CDR3 is TGTGCCAGCAGCGCGGGACAGTTTTTACCTAGCACAGATACGCAGTATTTT. It is translated as CASSAGQFLPSTDTQYF.

The V call is TRBV29-1, the J call TRBJ2-7; D is possibly TRBD1 (6 bases). The CDR3 contains 14 residues. Between the trimmed V and J ends, which lost 7 bases and 1 base, there was a span of 17 bases. CDR1 and CDR2 (germline): SQVTM, ANQGSEA. This CDR3 reads CSASGTYGSYEQYF. DNA for the CDR3: TGCAGCGCCTCCGGGACATACGGGTCCTACGAGCAGTACTTC.

The gene calls are TRBV7-9 and TRBJ2-7, with D unresolved. Germline lookup yields CDR1 SEHNR and CDR2 FQNEAQ (reference sequence). The CDR3 sequence is 13 residues long. Trimming left V 2 bases short and J 6 bases short, with 11 bases between. This chain's CDR3 is CASSLWQAREQYF. The DNA of the CDR3 is TGTGCCAGCAGCTTATGGCAAGCGCGCGAGCAGTACTTC. The full variable domain, its missing parts supplied by reference TRBV7-9 and TRBJ2-7, is DTGVSQNPRHKITKRGQNVTFRCDPISEHNRLYWYRQTLGQGPEFLTYFQNEAQLEKSRLLSDRFSAERPKGSFSTLEIQRTEQGDSAMYLCASSLWQAREQYFGPGTRLTVT.

The chain carries TRBV7-6 and TRBJ1-3; D ambiguous. From germline, CDR1 is SGHVS and CDR2 FNYEAQ. V lost 5 bases and J 1 base, leaving 12 bases between the germline ends. This CDR3 is built from 15 residues. CDR3 protein: CASSPRPRSGNTIYF. Written as DNA, the CDR3 is TGTGCCAGCAGCCCTCGACCTAGGTCTGGAAACACCATATATTTT. The variable domain in full, with the rest retrieved from reference TRBV7-6 and TRBJ1-3, is GAGVSQSPRYKVTKRGQDVALRCDPISGHVSLYWYRQALGQGPEFLTYFNYEAQQDKSGLPNDRFSAERPEGSISTLTIQRTEQRDSAMYRCASSPRPRSGNTIYFGEGSWLTVV.

The chain carries TRBV6-5 and TRBJ2-7, with 7 bases lining up with TRBD1. There are 12 residues in the CDR3. In germline, CDR1 is MNHEY, CDR2 SVGAGI. Trimming at V came to 9 bases and at J to 6 bases, leaving 8 bases not matched to a gene. CDR3 sequence (DNA): TGTGCCAGTCGACAGGGAATTAGCGAGCAGTACTTC. Its translation is CASRQGISEQYF.

This sequence joins TRBV12-5 and TRBJ2-3; D is uncertain. V was cut by 6 bases and J by 1 base, with 8 bases left in between. The germline V gene has CDR1 LGHNT and CDR2 FRNRAP. The CDR3 runs to 13 residues. CDR3 in DNA: TGTGCTAGTGGCTCTGCGGGCACAGATACGCAGTATTTT. It specifies CASGSAGTDTQYF.

CDR3 DNA sequence: TGTGCCAGCAGTTCGGGACTAGCATGGTACTTC. It specifies CASSSGLAWYF. V and J are TRBV27 and TRBJ2-4; TRBD2 matches at 9 bases. The CDR3 sequence is 11 residues long. From germline, CDR1 is MNHEY and CDR2 SMNVEV (reference sequence). V lost 4 bases and J lost 15; bases outside the gene matches: 4.

This rearrangement joins TRBV19 to TRBJ2-2; no reliable D call. From germline, CDR1 is LNHDA and CDR2 SQIVND (reference sequence). V lost 3 bases and J 9 bases, leaving 11 bases between the germline ends. The CDR3 covers 13 residues. The CDR3 reads CASSMGSWRELFF. The CDR3 DNA reads as TGTGCCAGTAGTATGGGTAGTTGGCGGGAGCTGTTTTTT. The variable domain in full, completed from reference TRBV19 and TRBJ2-2, reads DGGITQSPKYLFRKEGQNVTLSCEQNLNHDAMYWYRQDPGQGLRLIYYSQIVNDFQKGDIAEGYSVSREKKESFPLTVTSAQKNPTAFYLCASSMGSWRELFFGEGSRLTVL.

The rearrangement joins TRBV7-9 to TRBJ2-1; TRBD1 is a possible D gene (5 bases). V lost 5 bases and J lost 0, with 14 bases in between. Germline V gene sequence: CDR1 SEHNR, CDR2 FQNEAQ (reference sequence). CDR3 length: 16 amino acids. This chain's CDR3 is CASSPLDSTSYNEQFF. CDR3 DNA sequence: TGTGCCAGCAGCCCACTCGACAGCACCTCCTACAATGAGCAGTTCTTC.

This clone was seen more than once but under ten times. CDR3 nucleotides: TGTGCCAGCAGCCCCGGGACTTACAATGAGCAGTTCTTC. This codes for CASSPGTYNEQFF. The chain carries TRBV7-6 and TRBJ2-1; TRBD2 is a possible D gene (6 bases). Germline V gives CDR1 SGHVS, CDR2 FNYEAQ. V lost 5 bases to trimming and J lost 4 bases, with 9 bases between them. The CDR3 consists of 13 residues.

In its sample, this clone was seen once. The V gene is TRBV5-5, the J gene TRBJ2-1, with 7 bases that match TRBD1. V gave up 2 bases and J gave up 2 bases; unmatched junction bases: 4. Germline lookup yields CDR1 SGHKS and CDR2 YYEKEE (reference sequence). The CDR3 spans 15 residues. CDR3 DNA sequence: TGTGCCAGCAGCTTAGCCGGGACAGCCTACAATGAGCAGTTCTTC. Protein product: CASSLAGTAYNEQFF.

This clone has only one observation. The rearrangement links TRBV4-1 to TRBJ2-7; no reliable D call. Germline CDR1 is MGHRA and CDR2 is YSYEKL. This CDR3 spans 16 amino acids. Trimming took 2 bases from V and 2 from J, leaving 16 bases between them. In DNA, the CDR3 is TGCGCCAGCAGCCAATTGCCTCGTTTGGTCACCTACGAGCAGTACTTC. This translates into CASSQLPRLVTYEQYF.

The rearrangement uses TRBV18 and TRBJ1-4; a possible D gene is TRBD1 (5 bases). The CDR3 contains 19 residues. Trimming took off 6 bases at V and 1 base at J, with 24 bases between the two ends. In germline, CDR1 is KGHSH, CDR2 LQKENI. The CDR3 nucleotides read TGTGCCAGCTCCCTATCAACGGGACCCAGACCGGGAACTAATGAAAAACTGTTTTTT. Amino acid sequence: CASSLSTGPRPGTNEKLFF.

The rearrangement links TRBV27 to TRBJ2-3; D unclear. Germline loops: CDR1 MNHEY, CDR2 SMNVEV (reference sequence). Trimming removed 5 bases at V and 6 bases at J, with 21 bases between. The CDR3 spans 16 residues. CDR3 amino acids: CASSPRTGPRPDTQYF. In DNA form, the CDR3 reads TGTGCCAGCAGTCCCAGAACGGGTCCCCGACCGGATACGCAGTATTTT.

The genes are TRBV6-5 and TRBJ2-3; TRBD1 agrees at 7 bases. The CDR3 length is 15 residues. J lost 4 bases, V lost 0 bases, and 4 bases had no gene match. Looked up from germline, CDR1 is MNHEY and CDR2 is SVGAGI. CDR3 coding DNA: TGTGCCAGCAGTTACTCGTCGCAGGGGGCAGATACGCAGTATTTT. It yields the protein CASSYSSQGADTQYF.

This clone was seen just once. The chain recombines TRBV28 with TRBJ1-3; D unresolved. The CDR3 has 16 amino acids. The V and J ends lost 2 bases and 8 bases respectively, with 19 bases between them. Germline V gene lookup returns CDR1 MDHEN and CDR2 SYDVKM. The CDR3 loop is CASSLLEEAPADTIYF. CDR3 coding DNA: TGTGCCAGCAGTTTACTGGAAGAGGCTCCGGCGGACACCATATATTTT.

This sequence joins TRBV9 and TRBJ2-2; 10 bases align to TRBD2. There are 16 residues in the CDR3. V lost 3 bases to trimming and J lost 4 bases; unmatched junction nucleotides: 6. Germline-derived CDR1 and CDR2 are SGDLS and YYNGEE. The CDR3: CASSASGRGSTGELFF. CDR3 nucleotides: TGTGCCAGCAGCGCTAGCGGGAGAGGGAGCACCGGGGAGCTGTTTTTT.

The gene calls are TRBV18 and TRBJ2-1; D might be TRBD2 (6 bases). With 5 bases removed from V and 0 bases from J, the gap between germline ends came to 14 bases. Germline V gene lookup returns CDR1 KGHSH and CDR2 LQKENI. The CDR3 spans 16 residues. The CDR3 spells CASSVNSGNSYNEQFF. As DNA, the CDR3 is TGTGCCAGCTCAGTCAATAGCGGCAACTCCTACAATGAGCAGTTCTTC.

This clone appeared once. The CDR3 bases are TGTGCCAGCAGCCAACCCAATGGGGAGGGCCCCCTATCCTACAATGAGCAGTTCTTC. This encodes CASSQPNGEGPLSYNEQFF. This chain uses TRBV14 with TRBJ2-1, with TRBD2 matching over 7 bases. The germline gives CDR1 SGHDN, CDR2 FVKESK. CDR3 size: 19 residues. Trimming took 2 bases from V and 1 from J; bases not matched to a gene: 14.

The V gene is TRBV27, the J gene TRBJ2-7; 7 bases fit TRBD1. Germline V gene sequence: CDR1 MNHEY, CDR2 SMNVEV (reference sequence). V lost 4 bases, J lost 2 bases, and 5 bases stayed unmatched. CDR3 size: 14 residues. The CDR3 DNA is TGTGCCAGCAGTTCGCCGGGACAGCCCTACGAGCAGTACTTC. It specifies CASSSPGQPYEQYF.